This TCR beta chain is from a study of blood T cell repertoires in COVID-19. Study summary: Samples taken during acute and convalescent COVID-19 were collected in the United States, Italy and Spain. Sources were T cells, B-cell-depleted T cells, or PBMCs; the material itself was cDNA or gDNA.

Germline assignment: CDR1 LNHDA and CDR2 SQIVND (reference sequence). The CDR3 is made up of 13 amino acids. V dropped 4 bases and J dropped 0 bases, with 4 bases sitting between them. In the study's own analysis: Estimated nucleated cell counts came from reference gene primer amplification. Here immunoSEQ multiplex PCR was the method, and the copy in TCRdb shows in-frame clones only, minus some. Clone size and the V and J calls come from that table; the DNA yielded D and trimming. The data show over 350,000 clones, around 89% seen once. Material for sequencing was peripheral blood. The J gene is TRBJ2-1, the V gene TRBV19, with D unresolved. This receptor was identified in a woman in her 30s with acute or convalescent COVID-19. CDR3: CASSKSSYNEQFF. CDR3 coding DNA: TGTGCCAGTAGTAAGAGCTCCTACAATGAGCAGTTCTTC.